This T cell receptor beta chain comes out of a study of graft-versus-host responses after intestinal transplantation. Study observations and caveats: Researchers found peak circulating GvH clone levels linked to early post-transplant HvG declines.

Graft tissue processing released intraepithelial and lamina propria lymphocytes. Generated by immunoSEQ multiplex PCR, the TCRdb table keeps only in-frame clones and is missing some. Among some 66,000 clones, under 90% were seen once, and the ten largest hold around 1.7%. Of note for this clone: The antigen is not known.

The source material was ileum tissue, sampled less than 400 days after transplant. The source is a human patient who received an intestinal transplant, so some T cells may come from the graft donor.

As DNA, the CDR3 is TGTGCCAGCAGCGCCGGACAGGGGGGCTACGAGCAGTACTTC. It is translated as CASSAGQGGYEQYF. The V and J genes are TRBV7-2 and TRBJ2-7; 10 bases align to TRBD1. Germline CDR1 and CDR2: SGHTA and FQGNSA. The CDR3 extends over 14 amino acids. V shed 5 bases, J shed 3 bases, and the junction held 4 bases outside the gene matches.